This TCR beta chain was sequenced during a study of CD8 T cells in ankylosing spondylitis. The study, taken as a whole, reports: A TCR beta motif made of about 8 highly homologous variants seemed typical of ankylosing spondylitis blood.

Making use of molecular barcodes, quantitative 5'-RACE generated TCR beta libraries. Via MiXCR, TCRdb re-called the 5' RACE reads, giving one row per CDR3 protein. The repertoire includes roughly 69,000 distinct CDR3 sequences, 5.3% of them detected once, and roughly 2.3% sits in the top ten. This CDR3 is 14 amino acids long. Germline CDR1 and CDR2: SGHTA and FQGNSA. Trimming cost V 7 bases and J 7 bases; bases outside gene matches: 9. This clonotype showed up many times. The antigen is undetermined. The gene calls are TRBV7-2 and TRBJ1-4, with 7 bases aligning to TRBD1. This sequence was found in a male donor with ankylosing spondylitis or in good health (not recorded which). Sequenced material: blood, either unsorted or a sorted T cell fraction (not recorded which). The CDR3 sequence is CASTKGQGGEKLFF. The CDR3 DNA follows: TGTGCCAGCACCAAAGGGCAGGGGGGTGAAAAACTGTTTTTT.